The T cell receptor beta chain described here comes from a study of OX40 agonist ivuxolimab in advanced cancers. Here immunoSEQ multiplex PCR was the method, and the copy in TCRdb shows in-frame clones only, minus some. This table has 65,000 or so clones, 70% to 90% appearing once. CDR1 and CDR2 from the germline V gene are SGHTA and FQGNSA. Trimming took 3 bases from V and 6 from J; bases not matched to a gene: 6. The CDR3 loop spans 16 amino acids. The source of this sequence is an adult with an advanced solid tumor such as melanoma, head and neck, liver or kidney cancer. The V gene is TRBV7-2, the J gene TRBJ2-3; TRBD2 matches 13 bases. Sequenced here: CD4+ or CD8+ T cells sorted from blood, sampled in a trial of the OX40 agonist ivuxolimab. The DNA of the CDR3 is TGTGCCAGCAGCTTCCTGACTAGCGGGAGGAGGGATACGCAGTATTTT. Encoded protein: CASSFLTSGRRDTQYF.